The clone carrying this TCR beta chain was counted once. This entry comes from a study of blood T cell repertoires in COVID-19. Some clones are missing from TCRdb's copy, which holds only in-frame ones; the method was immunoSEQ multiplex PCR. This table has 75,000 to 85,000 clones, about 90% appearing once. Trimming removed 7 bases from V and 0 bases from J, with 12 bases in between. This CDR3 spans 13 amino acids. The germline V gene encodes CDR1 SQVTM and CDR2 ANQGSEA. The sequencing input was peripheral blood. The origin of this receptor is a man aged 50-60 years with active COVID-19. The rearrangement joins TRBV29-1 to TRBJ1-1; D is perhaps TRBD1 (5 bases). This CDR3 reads CSARGGLNTEAFF. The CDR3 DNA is TGCAGCGCCCGCGGGGGGTTGAACACTGAAGCTTTCTTT. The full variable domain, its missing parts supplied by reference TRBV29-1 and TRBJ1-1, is SAVISQKPSRDICQRGTSLTIQCQVDSQVTMMFWYRQQPGQSLTLIATANQGSEATYESGFVIDKFPISRPNLTFSTLTVSNMSPEDSSIYLCSARGGLNTEAFFGQGTRLTVV.